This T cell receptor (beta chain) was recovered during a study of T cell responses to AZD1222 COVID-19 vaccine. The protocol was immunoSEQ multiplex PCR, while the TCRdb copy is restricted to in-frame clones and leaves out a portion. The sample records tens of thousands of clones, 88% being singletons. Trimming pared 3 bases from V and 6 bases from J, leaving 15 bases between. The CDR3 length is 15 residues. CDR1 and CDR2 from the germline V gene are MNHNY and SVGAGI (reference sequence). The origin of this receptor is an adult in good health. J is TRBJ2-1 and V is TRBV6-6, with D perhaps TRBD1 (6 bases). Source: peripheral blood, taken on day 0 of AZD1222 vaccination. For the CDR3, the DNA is TGTGCCAGCAGTTATCACAGGGCGCCCGGCAATGAGCAGTTCTTC. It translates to CASSYHRAPGNEQFF.